Described below is a single T cell receptor (beta chain) sequence and its context. The antigen remains undetermined. This CDR3 is 16 amino acids long. Germline-derived CDR1 and CDR2 are SGHRS and YFSETQ. The entry originates in a study of cytomegalovirus exposure and HLA in healthy donors. Points from the study as a whole: Cytomegalovirus-associated TCR beta chains were listed, numbering 164. A few CMV-associated chains proved CMV antigen-specific in vitro.

The PCR employed 60 Vbeta primers together with 13 Jbeta primers. This table comes from immunoSEQ multiplex PCR, and its TCRdb copy is limited to in-frame clones, with some not included. The sample carries roughly 98,000 clones, approximately 72% recorded once. This clonotype was sampled from a woman in her seventies in good health and CMV-seropositive. This sequence joins TRBV5-1 and TRBJ2-5; tentative D call: TRBD1 (6 bases). With the DNA end fitting TRBJ2-7 better, the J assignment may be wrong. The sample consisted of PBMCs. CDR3 sequence: CASSPGAEQGPYEQYF. In DNA, the CDR3 is TGCGCCAGCAGCCCGGGTGCGGAACAGGGACCCTACGAGCAGTACTTC.